A single sample is the source of the 7 T cell receptor beta chains below, sequenced in a study of blood T cells in healthy people across ages. Primers used in a second PCR of about 6 to 12 cycles were a sample-barcoded 5' primer and a J-beta primer mix. MiXCR, applied by TCRdb to the 5' RACE reads, yields one record per CDR3 protein. The sample holds some 1.7 million distinct CDR3 sequences, under 30% seen once. The sequencing sample was made of blood. The receptors here all came from a woman younger than 45 in good health.

With regard to this clonotype: The junction departs from the called germline gene at one end, perhaps through a read error. The V and J genes are TRBV6-5 and TRBJ1-5; no clear D gene. CDR3 size: 16 residues. In germline, CDR1 is MNHEY, CDR2 SVGAGI. DNA of the CDR3: TGTGCCAGCACTTCTCGGCTCGGCGATAGCAATCAGCCCCGGCATTTT. It encodes CASTSRLGDSNQPRHF.

This clonotype was observed many times. The chain carries TRBV9 and TRBJ2-1; D may be TRBD1 or TRBD2 (5 bases each). Deletions cut 4 bases from V and 7 bases from J, with 21 bases between. There are 16 residues in the CDR3. The germline gives CDR1 SGDLS, CDR2 YYNGEE. This CDR3 reads CASSPDWGRLGNEQFF. The CDR3 DNA sequence: TGTGCCAGCAGCCCGGACTGGGGGAGACTGGGTAATGAGCAGTTCTTC.

This clonotype was recorded many times. The chain uses TRBV6-2 or TRBV6-3 and TRBJ2-5; 8 nucleotides align to TRBD1. With the DNA end fitting TRBJ2-7 better, the J assignment may be wrong. The CDR3 extends over 14 amino acids. Germline V lookup: CDR1 MNHEY, CDR2 SVGEGT. CDR3 sequence: CASSLDSGTGEQYF. CDR3 in DNA: TGTGCCAGCAGCCTAGACTCCGGGACAGGCGAGCAGTACTTC.

V is TRBV27 and J is TRBJ2-1; a weak D match, TRBD2 (5 bases). This CDR3 has 15 amino acids. Germline V gene lookup returns CDR1 MNHEY and CDR2 SMNVEV (reference sequence). Trimming shortened V by 3 bases and J by 9 bases, and 18 bases separated the two germline ends. CDR3 protein: CASSLRLTGLSEQFF. CDR3 sequence (DNA): TGTGCCAGCAGTTTGCGTCTAACGGGATTGAGTGAGCAGTTCTTC.

The chain combines TRBV20-1 with TRBJ2-7; 9 bases agree with TRBD1. The V and J ends lost 4 bases and 0 bases, in that order; junction bases with no gene match: 1. The CDR3 covers 13 residues. Germline CDR1 and CDR2: DFQATT and SNEGSKA (reference sequence). This CDR3 is CSAMTGGSYEQYF. CDR3 in DNA: TGCAGTGCTATGACAGGGGGCTCCTACGAGCAGTACTTC.

This clonotype came up a few times. The chain couples TRBV4-3 to TRBJ1-6; no firm D call. The CDR3 has 15 residues. Germline CDR1 is LGHNA and CDR2 is YSLEER. With 3 bases removed from V and 6 bases from J, the gap between germline ends came to 12 bases. CDR3 protein: CASSQARGSNSPLHF. The CDR3 DNA reads TGCGCCAGCAGCCAGGCGCGGGGTTCTAATTCACCCCTCCACTTT.

This clonotype turned up a few times. CDR3 protein: CASSYDVDQPQHF. The CDR3 DNA follows: TGTGCCAGCAGTTATGACGTGGATCAGCCCCAGCATTTT. The chain has TRBV6-5 and TRBJ1-5, with no clear D. In germline, CDR1 is MNHEY, CDR2 SVGAGI. There are 13 residues in the CDR3. Trimming removed 3 bases from V and 5 bases from J, with 8 bases in between.